This T cell receptor (beta chain) was obtained from a study of blood T cell repertoires in COVID-19. Background on the study: Samples representing acute and convalescent COVID-19 were sourced from the United States, Italy and Spain.

Sequenced by immunoSEQ multiplex PCR; TCRdb stores in-frame clones only, minus some. This sample has tens of thousands of clones, with 70% to 90% found just once. Material: peripheral blood. The source of this sequence is a man between 65 and 80 years old with acute or convalescent COVID-19.

CDR3 sequence: CARGGGGRDSPLHF. The CDR3 bases are TGTGCCAGAGGGGGAGGGGGAAGAGATTCACCCCTCCACTTT. The chain employs TRBV2 and TRBJ1-6; D perhaps matches TRBD1 (6 bases). V lost 9 bases to trimming and J lost 8 bases, with 17 bases between them. Germline V CDR1 and CDR2: SNHLY, FYNNEI. The CDR3 runs to 14 residues.